Sequencing of this T cell receptor (beta chain) was carried out in a study of blood T cells in healthy people across ages. A second about 6 to 12 cycle PCR used barcoded and J-beta primers. Tags on each cDNA molecule came from a template-switch adaptor with 12 random nucleotides. TCRdb called the 5' RACE reads again in MiXCR, with one record for every CDR3 protein. The table lists some 370,000 distinct CDR3 sequences, roughly half of them singletons. With V trimmed by 5 bases and J by 2 bases, 6 bases remained unmatched. Germline loops: CDR1 SGHAT, CDR2 FQNNGV. The CDR3 runs 15 residues. Sequencing used blood. The chain is built from TRBV11-2 and TRBJ2-3; 8 nucleotides align to TRBD1. This sequence originates from a man aged 60 to 75 in good health. The CDR3 DNA follows: TGTGCCAGCAGCCGGGGACAGGTCGTCACAGATACGCAGTATTTT. It encodes CASSRGQVVTDTQYF.